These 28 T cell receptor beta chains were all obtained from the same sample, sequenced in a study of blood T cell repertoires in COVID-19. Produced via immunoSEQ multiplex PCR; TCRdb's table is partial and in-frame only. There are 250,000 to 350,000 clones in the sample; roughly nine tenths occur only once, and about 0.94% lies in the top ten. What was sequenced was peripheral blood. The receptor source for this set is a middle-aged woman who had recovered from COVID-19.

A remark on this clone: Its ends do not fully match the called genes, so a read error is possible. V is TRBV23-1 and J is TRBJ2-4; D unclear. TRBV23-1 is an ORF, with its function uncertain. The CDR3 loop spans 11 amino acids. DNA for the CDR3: TGCGCCAGCAGTCATAAGTTGGCAGGTCGCTTC. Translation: CASSHKLAGRF.

The CDR3 reads CASSDGSYNEQFF. The CDR3 coding sequence is TGTGCCAGCAGTGACGGTTCCTACAATGAGCAGTTCTTC. The V gene is TRBV2, the J gene TRBJ2-1; D unresolved. The CDR3 is 13 amino acids. Germline CDR1 is SNHLY and CDR2 is FYNNEI. V lost 3 bases to trimming and J lost 1 base, with 4 bases between them.

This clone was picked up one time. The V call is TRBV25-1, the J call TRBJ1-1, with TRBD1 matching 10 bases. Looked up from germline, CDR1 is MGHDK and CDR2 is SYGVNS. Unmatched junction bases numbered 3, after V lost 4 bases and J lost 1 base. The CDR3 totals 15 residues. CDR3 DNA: TGTGCCAGCAGTGCAGACAGGGGGCGGAACACTGAAGCTTTCTTT. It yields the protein CASSADRGRNTEAFF.

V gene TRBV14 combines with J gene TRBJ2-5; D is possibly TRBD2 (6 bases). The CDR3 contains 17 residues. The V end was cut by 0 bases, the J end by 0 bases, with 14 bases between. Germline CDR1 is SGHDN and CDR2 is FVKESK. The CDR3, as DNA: TGTGCCAGCAGCCAAGATCTTGGGGGGAGGTACCAAGAGACCCAGTACTTC. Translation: CASSQDLGGRYQETQYF. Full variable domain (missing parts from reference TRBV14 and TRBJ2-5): EAGVTQFPSHSVIEKGQTVTLRCDPISGHDNLYWYRRVMGKEIKFLLHFVKESKQDESGMPNNRFLAERTGGTYSTLKVQPAELEDSGVYFCASSQDLGGRYQETQYFGPGTRLLVL.

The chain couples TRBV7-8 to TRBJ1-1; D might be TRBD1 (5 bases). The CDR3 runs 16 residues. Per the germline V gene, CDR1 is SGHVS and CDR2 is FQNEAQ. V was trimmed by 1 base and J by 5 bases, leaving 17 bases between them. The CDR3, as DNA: TGTGCCAGCAGCTTAGGTCCGGTAGGGGATGGTACTGAAGCTTTCTTT. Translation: CASSLGPVGDGTEAFF. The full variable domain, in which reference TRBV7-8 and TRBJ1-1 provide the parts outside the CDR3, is GAGVSQSPRYKVAKRGQDVALRCDPISGHVSLFWYQQALGQGPEFLTYFQNEAQLDKSGLPSDRFFAERPEGSVSTLKIQRTQQEDSAVYLCASSLGPVGDGTEAFFGQGTRLTVV.

CDR3 region: CASSPAPTSGRGTGELFF. CDR3 coding DNA: TGTGCCAGCAGCCCCGCCCCCACTAGCGGGAGGGGTACCGGGGAGCTGTTTTTT. V usage is TRBV5-4 and J usage is TRBJ2-2; 13 nucleotides align to TRBD2. This CDR3 region has 18 residues. V dropped 4 bases and J dropped 5; count of bases not matched to a gene: 11. Germline CDR1 and CDR2: SGHNT and YYREEE (reference sequence).

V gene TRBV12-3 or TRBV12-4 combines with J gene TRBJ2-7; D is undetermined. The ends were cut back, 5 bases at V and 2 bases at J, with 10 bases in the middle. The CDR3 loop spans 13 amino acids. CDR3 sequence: CASSVGTTYEQYF. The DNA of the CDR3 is TGTGCCAGCAGTGTAGGCACTACCTACGAGCAGTACTTC.

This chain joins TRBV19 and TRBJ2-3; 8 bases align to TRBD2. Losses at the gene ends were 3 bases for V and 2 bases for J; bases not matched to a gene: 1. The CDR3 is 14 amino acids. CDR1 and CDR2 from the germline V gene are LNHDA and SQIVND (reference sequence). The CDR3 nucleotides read TGTGCCAGTAGTATTAGCGGGATCACAGATACGCAGTATTTT. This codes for CASSISGITDTQYF.

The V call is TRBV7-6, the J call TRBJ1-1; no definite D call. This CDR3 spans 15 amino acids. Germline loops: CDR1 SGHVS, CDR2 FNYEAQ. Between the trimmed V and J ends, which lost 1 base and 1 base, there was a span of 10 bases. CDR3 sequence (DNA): TGTGCCAGCAGCTTAGGTTTAGCGGAGAACACTGAAGCTTTCTTT. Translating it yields CASSLGLAENTEAFF. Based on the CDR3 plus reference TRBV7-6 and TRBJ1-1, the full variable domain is GAGVSQSPRYKVTKRGQDVALRCDPISGHVSLYWYRQALGQGPEFLTYFNYEAQQDKSGLPNDRFSAERPEGSISTLTIQRTEQRDSAMYRCASSLGLAENTEAFFGQGTRLTVV.

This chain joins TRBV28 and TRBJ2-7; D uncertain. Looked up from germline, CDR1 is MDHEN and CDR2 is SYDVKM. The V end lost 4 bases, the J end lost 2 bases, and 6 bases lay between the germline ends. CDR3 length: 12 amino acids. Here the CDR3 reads CASSSRTYEQYF. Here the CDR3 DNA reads TGTGCCAGCAGTTCGAGGACCTACGAGCAGTACTTC.

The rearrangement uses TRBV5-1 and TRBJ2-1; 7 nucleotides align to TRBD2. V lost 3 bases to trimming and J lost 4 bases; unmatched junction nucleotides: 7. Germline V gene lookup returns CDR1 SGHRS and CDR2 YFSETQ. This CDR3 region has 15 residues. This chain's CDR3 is CASSYSGNPYNEQFF. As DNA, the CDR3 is TGCGCCAGCAGCTACAGCGGGAACCCTTACAATGAGCAGTTCTTC.

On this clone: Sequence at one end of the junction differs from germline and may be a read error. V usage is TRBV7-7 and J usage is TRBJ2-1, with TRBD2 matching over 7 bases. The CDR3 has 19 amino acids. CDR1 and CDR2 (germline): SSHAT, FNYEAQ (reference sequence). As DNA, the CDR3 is TGTGCTAGCAGCTTGTTGCCCCCACGTGGGGGAGGGCGTAGCAATGAGCAGTTCTTC. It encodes CASSLLPPRGGGRSNEQFF.

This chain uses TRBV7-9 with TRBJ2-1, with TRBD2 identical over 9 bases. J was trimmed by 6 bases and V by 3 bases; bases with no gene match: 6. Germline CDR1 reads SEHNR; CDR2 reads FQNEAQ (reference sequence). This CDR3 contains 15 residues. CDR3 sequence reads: CASSLGLAWSNEQFF. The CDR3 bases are TGTGCCAGCAGCTTGGGACTAGCCTGGTCCAATGAGCAGTTCTTC. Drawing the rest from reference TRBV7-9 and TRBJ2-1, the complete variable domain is DTGVSQNPRHKITKRGQNVTFRCDPISEHNRLYWYRQTLGQGPEFLTYFQNEAQLEKSRLLSDRFSAERPKGSFSTLEIQRTEQGDSAMYLCASSLGLAWSNEQFFGPGTRLTVL.

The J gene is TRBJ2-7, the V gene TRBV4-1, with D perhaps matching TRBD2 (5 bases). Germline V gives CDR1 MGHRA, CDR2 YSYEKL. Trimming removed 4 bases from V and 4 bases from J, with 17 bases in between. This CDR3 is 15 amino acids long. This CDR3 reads CASSPSAENGYEQYF. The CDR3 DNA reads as TGCGCCAGCAGCCCCTCAGCGGAAAACGGGTACGAGCAGTACTTC.

The CDR3, as DNA: TGCGCCAGCAGCCCTGCGGGGACTAGCGAGGGGCGGACAGATACGCAGTATTTT. Residues: CASSPAGTSEGRTDTQYF. The rearrangement links TRBV10-2 to TRBJ2-3; 10 bases map to TRBD2. J was trimmed by 3 bases and V by 6 bases; bases with no gene match: 15. The V gene's germline CDR1 is WSHSY and CDR2 SAAADI. The CDR3 consists of 18 residues.

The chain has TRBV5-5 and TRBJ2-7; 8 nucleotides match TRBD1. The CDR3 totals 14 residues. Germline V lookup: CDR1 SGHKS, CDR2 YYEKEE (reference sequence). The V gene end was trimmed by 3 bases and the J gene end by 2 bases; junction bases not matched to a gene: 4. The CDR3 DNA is TGTGCCAGCAGCTGGGGGACAGGAGCCTACGAGCAGTACTTC. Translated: CASSWGTGAYEQYF.

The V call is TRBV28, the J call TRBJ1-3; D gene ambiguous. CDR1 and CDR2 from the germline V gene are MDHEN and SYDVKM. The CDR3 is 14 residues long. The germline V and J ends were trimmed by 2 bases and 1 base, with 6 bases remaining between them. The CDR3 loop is CASSLAGSGNTIYF. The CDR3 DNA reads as TGTGCCAGCAGTTTAGCGGGGTCTGGAAACACCATATATTTT.

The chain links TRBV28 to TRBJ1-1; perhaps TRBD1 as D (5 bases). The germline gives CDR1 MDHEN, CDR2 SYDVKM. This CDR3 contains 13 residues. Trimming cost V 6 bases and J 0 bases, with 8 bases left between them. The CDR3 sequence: CASRDTLNTEAFF. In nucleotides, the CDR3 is TGTGCCAGCAGGGACACACTGAACACTGAAGCTTTCTTT. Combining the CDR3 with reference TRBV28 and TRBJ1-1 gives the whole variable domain DVKVTQSSRYLVKRTGEKVFLECVQDMDHENMFWYRQDPGLGLRLIYFSYDVKMKEKGDIPEGYSVSREKKERFSLILESASTNQTSMYLCASRDTLNTEAFFGQGTRLTVV.

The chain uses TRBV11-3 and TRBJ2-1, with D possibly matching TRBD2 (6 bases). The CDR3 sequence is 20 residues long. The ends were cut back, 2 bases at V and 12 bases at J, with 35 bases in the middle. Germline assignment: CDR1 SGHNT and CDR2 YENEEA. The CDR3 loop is CASSLSLLDGSRLPGVGQFF. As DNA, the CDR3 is TGTGCCAGCAGCTTAAGCCTTCTGGACGGGAGCCGACTGCCTGGGGTTGGGCAGTTCTTC.

The CDR3 protein is CATSRGLAQRDTQYF. The CDR3 DNA reads as TGTGCCACCAGCAGGGGACTAGCACAACGGGATACGCAGTATTTT. The J gene is TRBJ2-3, the V gene TRBV15, with 9 positions matching TRBD2. The CDR3 runs 15 residues. After removal of 3 bases from V and 6 bases from J, the junction contained 7 bases not matched to a gene. Per the germline V gene, CDR1 is LNHNV and CDR2 is YYDKDF (reference sequence).

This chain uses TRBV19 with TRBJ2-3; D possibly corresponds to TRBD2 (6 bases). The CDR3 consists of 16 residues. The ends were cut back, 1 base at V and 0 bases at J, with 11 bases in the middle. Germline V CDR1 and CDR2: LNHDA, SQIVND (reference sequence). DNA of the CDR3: TGTGCCAGTAGTATAGGGACCGGGACTAGCACAGATACGCAGTATTTT. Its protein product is CASSIGTGTSTDTQYF.

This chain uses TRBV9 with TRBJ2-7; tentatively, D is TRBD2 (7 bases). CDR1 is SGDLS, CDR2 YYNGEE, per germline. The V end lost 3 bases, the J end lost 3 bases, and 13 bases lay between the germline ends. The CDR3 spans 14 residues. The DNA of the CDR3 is TGTGCCAGCAGCGCGTTGGGAGGGGGCTACGAGCAGTACTTC. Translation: CASSALGGGYEQYF.

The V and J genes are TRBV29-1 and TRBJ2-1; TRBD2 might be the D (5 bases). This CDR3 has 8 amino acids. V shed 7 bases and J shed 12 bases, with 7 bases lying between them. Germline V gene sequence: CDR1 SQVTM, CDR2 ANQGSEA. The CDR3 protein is CSESGQFF. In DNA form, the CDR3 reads TGCAGCGAAAGCGGGCAGTTCTTC.

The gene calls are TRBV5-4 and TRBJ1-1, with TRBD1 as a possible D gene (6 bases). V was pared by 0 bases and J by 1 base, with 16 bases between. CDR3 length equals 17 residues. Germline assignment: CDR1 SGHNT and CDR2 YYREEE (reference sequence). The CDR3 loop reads CASSLAVRGTTNTEAFF. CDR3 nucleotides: TGTGCCAGCAGCTTGGCCGTCAGGGGAACTACGAACACTGAAGCTTTCTTT.

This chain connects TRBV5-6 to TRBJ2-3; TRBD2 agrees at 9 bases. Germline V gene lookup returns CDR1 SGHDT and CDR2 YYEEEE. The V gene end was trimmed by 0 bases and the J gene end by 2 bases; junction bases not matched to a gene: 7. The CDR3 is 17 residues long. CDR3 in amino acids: CASSLEVLAGATDTQYF. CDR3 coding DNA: TGTGCCAGCAGCTTGGAGGTATTAGCGGGAGCCACAGATACGCAGTATTTT.

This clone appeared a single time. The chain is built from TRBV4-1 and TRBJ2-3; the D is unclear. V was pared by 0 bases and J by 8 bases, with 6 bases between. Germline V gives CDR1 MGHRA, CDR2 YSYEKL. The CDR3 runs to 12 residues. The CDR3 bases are TGCGCCAGCAGCCAAGATCAGGCTACGCAGTATTTT. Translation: CASSQDQATQYF.

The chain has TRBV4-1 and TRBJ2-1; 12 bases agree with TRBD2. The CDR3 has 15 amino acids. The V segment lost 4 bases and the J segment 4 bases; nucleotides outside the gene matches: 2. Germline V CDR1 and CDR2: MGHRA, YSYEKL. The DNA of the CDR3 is TGCGCCAGCAGCCGGACTAGCGGGATTTACAATGAGCAGTTCTTC. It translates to CASSRTSGIYNEQFF.

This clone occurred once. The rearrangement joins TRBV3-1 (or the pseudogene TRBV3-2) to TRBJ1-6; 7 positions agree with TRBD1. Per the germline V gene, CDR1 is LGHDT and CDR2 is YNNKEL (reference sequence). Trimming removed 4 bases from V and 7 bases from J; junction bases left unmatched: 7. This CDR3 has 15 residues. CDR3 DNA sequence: TGTGCCAGCAGCCTTACCTCAGGGGGGAATTCACCCCTCCACTTT. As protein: CASSLTSGGNSPLHF.